This TCR beta chain originates from a study of blood T cell repertoires in COVID-19. About the study: Researchers got acute and convalescent COVID-19 samples from the United States, Italy and Spain. T cells, B-cell-depleted T cells, or PBMCs supplied cDNA or gDNA.

The CDR3 is 15 residues long. Original processing methods: Reference gene primer amplification yielded estimated nucleated cell counts. Produced via immunoSEQ multiplex PCR; TCRdb's table is partial and in-frame only. V, J and clone size derive from that table, while D and trimming were established from the DNA sequence. The table shows some 240,000 clones, with about 80% occurring only once. The V call is TRBV12-2, the J call TRBJ1-6. TRBV12-2 is assigned pseudogene status. The clonotype originates from a woman of 80 years or more with acute or convalescent COVID-19. Material: peripheral blood. CDR3 protein: CASRLDGHYNSPLHF. The DNA for the CDR3 is TGTGCAAGTCGCTTAGACGGTCACTATAATTCACCCCTCCACTTT.